The 25 T cell receptor beta chains reported below all come from one sample, sequenced in a study of blood T cell repertoires in COVID-19. The assay was immunoSEQ multiplex PCR, and TCRdb's table has in-frame clones only and misses some. The table shows more than 45,000 clones, with roughly 90% occurring only once. Sequenced sample: peripheral blood. These TCRs come from a man older than 75 with acute or convalescent COVID-19.

The V and J genes are TRBV5-1 and TRBJ2-2, with D tentatively TRBD1 (5 bases). This CDR3 is 16 amino acids long. V was clipped by 0 bases and J by 0 bases, with 9 bases between them. CDR1 and CDR2 (germline): SGHRS, YFSETQ. CDR3 DNA sequence: TGCGCCAGCAGCTTGGAGGGGCGGCCGAACACCGGGGAGCTGTTTTTT. Its translation: CASSLEGRPNTGELFF.

In nucleotides, the CDR3 is TGCGCCAGCAGTGGGGTAGCGGGGGGGATAAATGAGCAGTTCTTC. This translates into CASSGVAGGINEQFF. This chain joins TRBV10-2 and TRBJ2-1; 11 bases match TRBD2. The J segment lost 7 bases and the V segment lost 4 bases, leaving 6 bases of the junction unmatched. Germline-derived CDR1 and CDR2 are WSHSY and SAAADI. The CDR3 covers 15 residues.

V and J are TRBV7-2 and TRBJ1-1; no definite D call. This CDR3 has 13 residues. V lost 5 bases, J lost 0 bases, and 7 bases lay in between. Germline lookup yields CDR1 SGHTA and CDR2 FQGNSA. CDR3 residues: CASSPGLNTEAFF. Here the CDR3 DNA reads TGTGCCAGCAGCCCAGGCCTGAACACTGAAGCTTTCTTT.

By frequency in the sample, this clone is medium-sized (0.01 to 0.1%). The chain is built from TRBV11-2 and TRBJ2-5; D perhaps matches TRBD2 (5 bases). From germline, CDR1 is SGHAT and CDR2 FQNNGV. Trimming removed 4 bases at V and 3 bases at J, with 9 bases between. The CDR3 covers 13 residues. CDR3 sequence (DNA): TGTGCCAGCAGCTCTAGCCGGGAAGAGACCCAGTACTTC. This encodes CASSSSREETQYF.

CDR3 sequence reads: CASSLVQGRDNEQFF. DNA for the CDR3: TGCGCCAGCAGCTTGGTACAGGGCCGCGACAATGAGCAGTTCTTC. The gene calls are TRBV5-1 and TRBJ2-1, with D maybe TRBD1 (6 bases). From germline, CDR1 is SGHRS and CDR2 YFSETQ. Trimming removed 0 bases at V and 5 bases at J, with 12 bases between. The CDR3 runs 15 residues.

J is TRBJ2-1 and V is TRBV7-9, with TRBD2 matching over 10 bases. This CDR3 spans 15 amino acids. Germline lookup yields CDR1 SEHNR and CDR2 FQNEAQ (reference sequence). Losses at the gene ends were 5 bases for V and 7 bases for J; bases not matched to a gene: 8. CDR3 in amino acids: CASSRSGGARNEQFF. The CDR3 DNA reads TGTGCCAGCAGCCGGAGCGGGGGGGCCAGGAATGAGCAGTTCTTC.

Written as DNA, the CDR3 is TGTGCCAGCAGCTTAGGGCCAGGGAGGCAAGATACGCAGTATTTT. It is translated as CASSLGPGRQDTQYF. This sequence joins TRBV7-9 and TRBJ2-3; D is possibly TRBD2 (6 bases). The CDR3 has 15 residues. Looked up from germline, CDR1 is SEHNR and CDR2 is FQNEAQ (reference sequence). Trimming pared 1 base from V and 5 bases from J, leaving 13 bases between.

In DNA, the CDR3 is TGTGCCAGCAGTTACCGTGGCAGTCAGAACACTGAAGCTTTCTTT. Its translation is CASSYRGSQNTEAFF. This chain connects TRBV6-2 or TRBV6-3 to TRBJ1-1; no clear D gene. This CDR3 spans 15 amino acids. Germline V lookup: CDR1 MNHEY, CDR2 SVGEGT. V was cut by 2 bases and J by 1 base, with 11 bases left in between.

As regards this clone: The sample contains more than one DNA sequence encoding this CDR3. This chain uses TRBV9 with TRBJ2-1; D is perhaps TRBD1 (5 bases). The CDR3 is made up of 12 amino acids. Germline V lookup: CDR1 SGDLS, CDR2 YYNGEE. The V end was cut by 2 bases, the J end by 7 bases, with 7 bases between. CDR3 DNA sequence: TGTGCCAGCAGCGTTCAGGGAAATGAGCAGTTCTTC. It yields the protein CASSVQGNEQFF. Looking up the rest from reference TRBV9 and TRBJ2-1 gives the full variable domain: DSGVTQTPKHLITATGQRVTLRCSPRSGDLSVYWYQQSLDQGLQFLIQYYNGEERAKGNILERFSAQQFPDLHSELNLSSLELGDSALYFCASSVQGNEQFFGPGTRLTVL.

V usage is TRBV24-1 and J usage is TRBJ2-2; 14 bases are a match to TRBD2. With 4 bases clipped from V and 5 bases from J, the junction kept 5 bases outside the gene matches. Germline CDR1 and CDR2: KGHDR and SFDVKD. This CDR3 spans 17 amino acids. In nucleotides, the CDR3 is TGTGCCACCAGTGACCCGACTAGCGGGGGGGGTACCGGGGAGCTGTTTTTT. Residues: CATSDPTSGGGTGELFF.

This clone came up once. This chain joins TRBV5-5 and TRBJ2-3, with D tentatively TRBD2 (6 bases). This CDR3 has 15 residues. From germline, CDR1 is SGHKS and CDR2 YYEKEE (reference sequence). Trimming removed 4 bases at V and 3 bases at J, with 15 bases between. Here the CDR3 reads CASSRALARTDTQYF. CDR3 coding DNA: TGTGCCAGCAGCAGGGCACTAGCCCGGACAGATACGCAGTATTTT.

The chain carries TRBV13 and TRBJ1-5; D is perhaps TRBD1 (5 bases). Per the germline V gene, CDR1 is PRHDT and CDR2 is FYEKMQ (reference sequence). V lost 0 bases, J lost 4 bases, and 13 bases lay in between. The CDR3 covers 16 residues. CDR3 DNA: TGTGCCAGCAGCTTAGGCCTAGGCAGGGTTAATCAGCCCCAGCATTTT. It is translated as CASSLGLGRVNQPQHF.

This chain joins TRBV6-2 or TRBV6-3 and TRBJ1-2; TRBD1 agrees at 9 bases. J gave up 2 bases and V 5 bases, and 6 bases lay outside the gene matches. The germline gives CDR1 MNHEY, CDR2 SVGEGT. The CDR3 totals 15 residues. In DNA form, the CDR3 reads TGTGCCAGCAGTCCACAGGGGGCTCCGAACTATGGCTACACCTTC. The encoded protein is CASSPQGAPNYGYTF.

The chain combines TRBV29-1 with TRBJ1-2, with 10 bases identical to TRBD1. CDR1 and CDR2 from the germline V gene are SQVTM and ANQGSEA. V lost 1 base and J lost 4; bases outside the gene matches: 3. This CDR3 spans 14 amino acids. The CDR3 nucleotides are TGCAGCGTTGAAGGGGACAGGGGTGGCTATGGCTACACCTTC. Its translation is CSVEGDRGGYGYTF.

The chain combines TRBV7-9 with TRBJ1-1; no reliable D call. V was clipped by 2 bases and J by 1 base, with 5 bases between them. The CDR3 sequence is 13 residues long. Germline values: CDR1 SEHNR, CDR2 FQNEAQ (reference sequence). The CDR3 sequence is CASSLTGNTEAFF. The CDR3 DNA reads as TGTGCCAGCAGCTTAACCGGGAACACTGAAGCTTTCTTT.

V gene TRBV6-5 combines with J gene TRBJ1-2, with 7 nucleotides matching TRBD1. J was trimmed by 3 bases and V by 7 bases; bases with no gene match: 5. Germline loops: CDR1 MNHEY, CDR2 SVGAGI. The CDR3 is 13 amino acids. This chain's CDR3 is CASTTGTDYGYTF. The CDR3 nucleotides read TGTGCCAGCACTACTGGGACAGACTATGGCTACACCTTC.

This chain joins TRBV4-3 and TRBJ2-5, with D possibly being TRBD1 (5 bases). Germline values: CDR1 LGHNA, CDR2 YSLEER. V was pared by 1 base and J by 3 bases, with 6 bases between. The CDR3 spans 13 residues. CDR3 nucleotide sequence: TGCGCCAGCAGCCAAGCCAGGGAAGAGACCCAGTACTTC. It encodes CASSQAREETQYF.

V gene TRBV18 combines with J gene TRBJ1-1, with a tentative D call TRBD1 (6 bases). This CDR3 is built from 15 residues. The V gene's germline CDR1 is KGHSH and CDR2 LQKENI. V gave up 3 bases and J gave up 2 bases, with 13 bases separating them. Here the CDR3 reads CASSPRGASNTEAFF. In nucleotides, the CDR3 is TGTGCCAGCTCACCTCGGGGGGCCTCTAACACTGAAGCTTTCTTT.

DNA of the CDR3: TGTGCCAGCTCACCGGGGCGACAGGGGACGGGCAATCAGCCCCAGCATTTT. Its translation: CASSPGRQGTGNQPQHF. The V call is TRBV18, the J call TRBJ1-5; TRBD1 matches 8 bases. CDR3 length equals 17 residues. V was pared by 3 bases and J by 2 bases, with 9 bases of the junction left unmatched. The germline V gene has CDR1 KGHSH and CDR2 LQKENI.

The chain combines TRBV5-1 with TRBJ2-5; TRBD1 matches 8 bases. CDR1 is SGHRS and CDR2 is YFSETQ in the germline V gene. J gave up 1 base and V 6 bases, and 2 bases lay outside the gene matches. The CDR3 extends over 13 amino acids. The CDR3 bases are TGCGCCAGCACAGGACAGGGCCAAGAGACCCAGTACTTC. It is translated as CASTGQGQETQYF.

This rearrangement joins TRBV7-9 to TRBJ2-3; 7 bases agree with TRBD1. CDR1 SEHNR and CDR2 FQNEAQ come from the germline V gene (reference sequence). The V gene end was trimmed by 4 bases and the J gene end by 3 bases; junction bases not matched to a gene: 7. This CDR3 contains 15 residues. This CDR3 is CASSSFRQGTDTQYF. The CDR3 DNA reads TGTGCCAGCAGCTCTTTTCGACAGGGAACAGATACGCAGTATTTT.

The chain recombines TRBV7-3 with TRBJ1-2; D call uncertain. Germline V gives CDR1 SGHTA, CDR2 FQGTGA. The CDR3 totals 13 residues. V dropped 7 bases and J dropped 2 bases, with 11 bases sitting between them. The CDR3 sequence: CASTLTRNYGYTF. The CDR3 DNA follows: TGTGCCAGCACCCTGACAAGAAACTATGGCTACACCTTC. Looking up the rest from reference TRBV7-3 and TRBJ1-2 gives the full variable domain: GAGVSQTPSNKVTEKGKYVELRCDPISGHTALYWYRQSLGQGPEFLIYFQGTGAADDSGLPNDRFFAVRPEGSVSTLKIQRTERGDSAVYLCASTLTRNYGYTFGSGTRLTVV.

The gene calls are TRBV11-2 and TRBJ2-1; TRBD2 matches 10 bases. The CDR3 loop spans 16 amino acids. CDR1 SGHAT and CDR2 FQNNGV come from the germline V gene. The J segment lost 6 bases and the V segment lost 5 bases, leaving 10 bases of the junction unmatched. The CDR3, as DNA: TGTGCCAGCAGCCCGTTTCTAGCGGGGGCTCTCAATGAGCAGTTCTTC. Amino acids: CASSPFLAGALNEQFF.

This clone was counted once. The CDR3 DNA reads as TGTGCCACCAGTGACACGGGGAGGTCCGACGAGCAGTACTTC. It codes for CATSDTGRSDEQYF. The chain carries TRBV24-1 and TRBJ2-7, with D possibly matching TRBD2 (6 bases). The CDR3 is made up of 14 amino acids. The V gene lost 4 bases and the J gene lost 5 bases, with 14 bases spanning the gap. The germline gives CDR1 KGHDR, CDR2 SFDVKD.

V gene TRBV11-2 combines with J gene TRBJ2-2, with D hard to call. V was trimmed by 2 bases and J by 4 bases, leaving 14 bases between them. The length of the CDR3 is 16 residues. Germline V gives CDR1 SGHAT, CDR2 FQNNGV. CDR3 in DNA: TGTGCCAGCAGCTTAAAGAGACAAGGTACCACCGGGGAGCTGTTTTTT. This gives the protein CASSLKRQGTTGELFF.